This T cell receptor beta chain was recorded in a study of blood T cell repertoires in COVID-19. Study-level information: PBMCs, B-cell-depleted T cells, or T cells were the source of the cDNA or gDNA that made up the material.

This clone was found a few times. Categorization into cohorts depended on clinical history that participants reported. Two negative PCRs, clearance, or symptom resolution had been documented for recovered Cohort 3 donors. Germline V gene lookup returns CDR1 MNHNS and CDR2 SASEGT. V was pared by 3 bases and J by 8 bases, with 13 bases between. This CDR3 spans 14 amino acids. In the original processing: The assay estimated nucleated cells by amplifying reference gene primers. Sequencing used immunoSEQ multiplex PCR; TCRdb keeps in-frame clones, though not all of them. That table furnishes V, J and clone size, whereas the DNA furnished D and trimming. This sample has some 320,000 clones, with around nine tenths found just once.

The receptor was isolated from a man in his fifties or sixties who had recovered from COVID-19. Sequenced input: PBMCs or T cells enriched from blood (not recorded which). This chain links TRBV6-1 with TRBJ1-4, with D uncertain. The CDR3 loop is CASSERGFGEKLFF. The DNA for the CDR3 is TGTGCCAGCAGTGAGCGGGGATTCGGGGAAAAACTGTTTTTT.